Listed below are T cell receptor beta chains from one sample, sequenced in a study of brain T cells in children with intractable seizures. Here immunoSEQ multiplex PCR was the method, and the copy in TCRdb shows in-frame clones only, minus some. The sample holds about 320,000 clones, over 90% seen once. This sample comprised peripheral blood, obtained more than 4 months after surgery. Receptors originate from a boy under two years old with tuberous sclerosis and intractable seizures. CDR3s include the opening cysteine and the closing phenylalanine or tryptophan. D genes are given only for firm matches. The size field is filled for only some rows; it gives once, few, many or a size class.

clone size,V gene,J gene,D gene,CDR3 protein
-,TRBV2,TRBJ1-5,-,CASSDRTRNSNQPQHF
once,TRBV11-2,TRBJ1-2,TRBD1,CASSSPRGPPNYGYTF
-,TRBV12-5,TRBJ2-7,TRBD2,CASGLDQTSVYEQYF
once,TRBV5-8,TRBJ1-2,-,CASSSWTTSYGYTF
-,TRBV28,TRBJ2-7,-,CASSQFSKQGGEQYF
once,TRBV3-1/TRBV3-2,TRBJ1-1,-,CASSQYIFPRALNTEAFF
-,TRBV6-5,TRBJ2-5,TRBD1,CASSWTGTGGKETQYF
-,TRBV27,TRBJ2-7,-,CASSLGVPSYEQYF
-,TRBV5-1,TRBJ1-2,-,CASSLAGTRGYTF
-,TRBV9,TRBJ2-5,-,CASSASTETQYF
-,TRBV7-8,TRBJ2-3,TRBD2,CASVAGGHTDTQYF
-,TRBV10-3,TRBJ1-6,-,CAISEGRGSNSPLHF
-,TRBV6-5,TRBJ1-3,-,CASSRGSSGNTIYF
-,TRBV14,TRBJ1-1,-,CASSQSGEAEAFF
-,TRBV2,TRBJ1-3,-,CASSVFVSGNTIYF
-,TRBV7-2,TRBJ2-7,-,CASSLPGRGKNEQYF
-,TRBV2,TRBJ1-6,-,CASSEVRGITLGSPLHF
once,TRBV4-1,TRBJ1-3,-,CASSRQGSAGYSGNTIYF
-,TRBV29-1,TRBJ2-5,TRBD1,CSVAYPGQGVDQETQYF
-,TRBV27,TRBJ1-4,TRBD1,CASSLRGQGSGATNEKLFF
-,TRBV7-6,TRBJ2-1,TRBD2,CASSTQDSGGSSQFF
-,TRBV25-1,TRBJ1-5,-,CASSGQGGQPQHF
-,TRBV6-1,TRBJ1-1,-,CASSEGTSNTEAFF
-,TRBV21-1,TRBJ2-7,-,CASSKVTTGGSYEQYF
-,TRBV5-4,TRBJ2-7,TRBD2,CASSPGGLAGVQGAYEQYF
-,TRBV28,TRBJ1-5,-,CASRGGTYSNQPQHF
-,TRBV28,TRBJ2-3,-,CASRPYRARTDTQYF
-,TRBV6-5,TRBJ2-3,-,CASRLSRRTDTQYF
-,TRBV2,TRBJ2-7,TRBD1,CASSARTGGTYEQYF
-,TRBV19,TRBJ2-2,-,CATTPGTGELFF
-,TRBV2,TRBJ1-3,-,CASKGDTGNTIYF
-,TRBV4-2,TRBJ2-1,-,CASSPLGAFHEQFF
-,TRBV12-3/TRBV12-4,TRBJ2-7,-,CASAVWVTYEQYF
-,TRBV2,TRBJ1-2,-,CASSESSRAPYGYTF
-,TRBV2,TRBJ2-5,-,CASSYTTLQETQYF
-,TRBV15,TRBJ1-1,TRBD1,CATSRDRSRGETEAFF
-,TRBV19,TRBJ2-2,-,CASSIDEAVSRGNTGELFF
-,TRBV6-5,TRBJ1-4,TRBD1,CASSYSPDRHEKLFF
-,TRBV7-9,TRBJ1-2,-,CASRRSLRDTDANYGYTF
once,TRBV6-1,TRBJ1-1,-,CASSEVTLKTEAFF
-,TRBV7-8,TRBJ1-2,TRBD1,CASSLEVKGARKWGYTF
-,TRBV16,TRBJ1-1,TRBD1,CASSLYSRGKTEAFF
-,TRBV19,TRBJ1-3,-,CASSIHTQYSGNTIYF
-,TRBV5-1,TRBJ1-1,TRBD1,CASSSGGENTEAFF
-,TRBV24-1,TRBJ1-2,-,CATSDPGRYYGYTF
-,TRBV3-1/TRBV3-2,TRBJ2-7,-,CASSQGGGLGVGEQYF
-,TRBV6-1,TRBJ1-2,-,CASSEAGSRHYGYTF
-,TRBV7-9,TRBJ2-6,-,CASSQGVRGANVLTF
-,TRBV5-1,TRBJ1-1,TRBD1,CASSPQGDRGTEAFF